This TCR beta chain was found in a study of T cell changes during pregnancy in multiple sclerosis. The assay was immunoSEQ multiplex PCR, and TCRdb's table has in-frame clones only and misses some. The sample contains under 60,000 clones, around 93% of which appear only once. The germline V gene has CDR1 SGHTA and CDR2 FQGTGA. The CDR3 runs 17 residues. V gave up 2 bases and J gave up 3 bases; unmatched junction bases: 9. V is TRBV7-3 and J is TRBJ2-7; 11 nucleotides align to TRBD1. The specimen comprised CD4+ T cells from peripheral blood mononuclear cells, sampled after pregnancy. This TCR was sampled from a female donor with multiple sclerosis, enrolled in a pregnancy study. CDR3 loop: CASSLGPAGTGGYEQYF. CDR3 sequence (DNA): TGTGCCAGCAGCTTAGGGCCTGCCGGGACAGGGGGCTACGAGCAGTACTTC. The full variable domain, its missing parts supplied by reference TRBV7-3 and TRBJ2-7, is GAGVSQTPSNKVTEKGKYVELRCDPISGHTALYWYRQSLGQGPEFLIYFQGTGAADDSGLPNDRFFAVRPEGSVSTLKIQRTERGDSAVYLCASSLGPAGTGGYEQYFGPGTRLTVT.